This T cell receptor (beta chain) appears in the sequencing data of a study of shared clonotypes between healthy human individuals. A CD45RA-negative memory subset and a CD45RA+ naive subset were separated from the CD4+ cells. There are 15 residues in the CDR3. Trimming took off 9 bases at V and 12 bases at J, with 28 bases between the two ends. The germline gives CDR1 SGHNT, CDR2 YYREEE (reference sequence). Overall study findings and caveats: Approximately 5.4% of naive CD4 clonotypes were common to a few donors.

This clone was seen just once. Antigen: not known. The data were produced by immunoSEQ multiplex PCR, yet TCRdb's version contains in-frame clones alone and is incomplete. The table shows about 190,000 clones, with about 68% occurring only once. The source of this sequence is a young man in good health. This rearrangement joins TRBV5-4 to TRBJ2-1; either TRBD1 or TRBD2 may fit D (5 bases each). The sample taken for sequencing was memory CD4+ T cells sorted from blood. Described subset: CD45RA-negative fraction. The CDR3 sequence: CATKHGGKGGFGQFF. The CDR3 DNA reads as TGTGCCACCAAACATGGGGGTAAGGGCGGTTTCGGGCAGTTCTTC.